Described below is a single T cell receptor beta chain sequence and its context. Its antigen is still unknown. Here immunoSEQ multiplex PCR was the method, and the copy in TCRdb shows in-frame clones only, minus some. The table has around 190,000 clones, 86% seen once; the top ten hold over 1.1%. This sample was taken from a study of cytomegalovirus exposure and HLA in healthy donors. Overall study: The platform used for the roughly 130 validation repertoires matched that of the 500 to 850 first-cohort repertoires, a later analysis reported.

General study points: Reported performance of the classifier showed diagnosis of cytomegalovirus status with high specificity and sensitivity. In the 130 or so validation repertoires, a later analysis found that first-cohort TCR clusters tended to co-occur. Overall, under 200 TCR beta chains were annotated as cytomegalovirus-associated.

Germline CDR1 MNHNY, CDR2 SVGAGI (reference sequence). With 7 bases removed from V and 1 base from J, the gap between germline ends came to 13 bases. CDR3 length: 14 residues. V usage is TRBV6-6 and J usage is TRBJ1-1; a weak D match, TRBD1 (6 bases). This TCR came from a young woman in good health and CMV-seronegative. Sequenced input: PBMCs. CDR3 sequence reads: CASTPRQANTEAFF. Written as DNA, the CDR3 is TGTGCCAGCACTCCTAGACAGGCGAACACTGAAGCTTTCTTT.